This is a list of T cell receptor beta chains from one sample in a study of lymphopenia after photon versus proton radiotherapy. Data came from immunoSEQ multiplex PCR; TCRdb stores just in-frame clones and leaves some out. The repertoire consists of about 62,000 clones, with about 85% occurring once and the leading ten covering 13%. Sample: peripheral blood, taken from a patient treated with proton-based radiotherapy. The receptors were sampled from a man older than 75 with esophageal cancer. Each CDR3 is given with its conserved first and last residue. D genes are given only for firm matches. Size is stated for part of the rows, as once, few or many counts, or as a class when the clone is expanded.

d_call clone_size j_call v_call cdr3_nt cdr3_aa
. . TRBJ2-7 TRBV21-1 TGTGCCAGCAGCTCGAGGACAGGGTTCGGCACCTACGAGCAGTACTTC CASSSRTGFGTYEQYF
TRBD1 . TRBJ1-2 TRBV30 TGTGCCTGGAGTAAACGGCAGGGGGCTTGGGGCTACACCTTC CAWSKRQGAWGYTF
. . TRBJ2-5 TRBV7-9 TGTGCCAGCCGCAGGGGTCAAGAGACCCAGTACTTC CASRRGQETQYF
. . TRBJ1-2 TRBV27 TGTGCCAGCAGTTTATCCGGGGGCGGCTATGGCTACACCTTC CASSLSGGGYGYTF
. . TRBJ2-5 TRBV11-1 TGTGCCAGCAGACCCAGACAAAAAGAGACCCAGTACTTC CASRPRQKETQYF
. few TRBJ1-1 TRBV28 TGTGCCAGCAGCCAAGAGGTAGGGGCCGTACAGACTGAAGCTTTCTTT CASSQEVGAVQTEAFF
TRBD1 . TRBJ2-1 TRBV4-1 TGCGCCAGCAGCCAAAAGGGGGCCCCGGAGACAGGGATAAATGAGCAGTTCTTC CASSQKGAPETGINEQFF
. once TRBJ2-4 TRBV7-2 TGTGCCAGCAGGCCTTCAGTCGAGGCCAAAAACATTCAGTACTTC CASRPSVEAKNIQYF
TRBD1 . TRBJ1-1 TRBV6-5 TGTGCCAGCAGTTACTCGGGGACAGGGGTAGGCACTGAAGCTTTCTTT CASSYSGTGVGTEAFF
. . TRBJ2-3 TRBV7-2 TGTGCCAGCGTAGCGACAAACACAGATACGCAGTATTTT CASVATNTDTQYF
TRBD1 . TRBJ2-7 TRBV7-9 TGTGCCAGCAGCTCCACAGGGGGCTGGGAGCAGTACTTC CASSSTGGWEQYF
. once TRBJ1-2 TRBV5-5 TGTGCCAGCAGCTTGGAGAAAGGAGGGGGAGGCTATGGCTACACCTTC CASSLEKGGGGYGYTF
. . TRBJ1-1 TRBV29-1 TGCAGCGTTGAAGTACAGGGTTGGAGCACTGAAGCTTTCTTT CSVEVQGWSTEAFF
. . TRBJ2-2 TRBV4-2 TGTGCCAGCAGCCGCGGGGACAGCGAGCCCGGGGAGCTGTTTTTT CASSRGDSEPGELFF
. . TRBJ2-1 TRBV20-1 TGCAGTGCTGCGGGCGGGGAGCAGTTCTTC CSAAGGEQFF
. . TRBJ1-2 TRBV6-1 TGTGCCAGCAGGGATCGGGGGGAGCGAGGCTACACCTTC CASRDRGERGYTF
TRBD1 few TRBJ2-5 TRBV5-8 TGTGCCAGCAGATACCTGACAGGGGAGGAGACCCAGTACTTC CASRYLTGEETQYF
TRBD2 . TRBJ2-1 TRBV18 TGTGCCAGCTCACCACTAGCGGGAACCTACAATGAGCAGTTCTTC CASSPLAGTYNEQFF
TRBD2 . TRBJ2-1 TRBV7-2 TGTGCCAGCAGCTTGGTCCTAGCGGGAGGGAATGAGCAGTTCTTC CASSLVLAGGNEQFF
TRBD2 . TRBJ2-1 TRBV7-7 TGTGCTAGCAGTCCCGGGACTAGTTACAATGAGCAGTTCTTC CASSPGTSYNEQFF
. . TRBJ1-2 TRBV27 TGTGCCAGCAGTTTCAACAGGTACTATGGCTACACCTTC CASSFNRYYGYTF
. . TRBJ1-1 TRBV18 TGTGCCAGCTCACCAGGAACTCGGGGGGAGAACACTGAAGCTTTCTTT CASSPGTRGENTEAFF
. . TRBJ2-5 TRBV2 TGTGCCAGCCGAAAATTGGGCCTAGATCGAGAGACCCAGTACTTC CASRKLGLDRETQYF
. . TRBJ2-2 TRBV5-1 TGCGCCAGCAGCTTAGAAGGGGATGCGGGCACCGGGGAGCTGTTTTTT CASSLEGDAGTGELFF